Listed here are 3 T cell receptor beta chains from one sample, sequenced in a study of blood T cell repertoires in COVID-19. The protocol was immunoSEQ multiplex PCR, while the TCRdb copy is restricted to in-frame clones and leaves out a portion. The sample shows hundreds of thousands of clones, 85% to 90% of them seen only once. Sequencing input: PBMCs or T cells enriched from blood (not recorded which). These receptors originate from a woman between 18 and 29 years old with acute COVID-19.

CDR3: CASRPGQSSLEQYF. In DNA form, the CDR3 reads TGTGCCAGCAGGCCGGGACAGTCCTCACTTGAGCAGTACTTC. The chain employs TRBV28 and TRBJ2-7; 7 bases line up with TRBD1. The germline gives CDR1 MDHEN, CDR2 SYDVKM. This CDR3 is 14 amino acids long. The J segment lost 7 bases and the V segment lost 6 bases, leaving 12 bases of the junction unmatched.

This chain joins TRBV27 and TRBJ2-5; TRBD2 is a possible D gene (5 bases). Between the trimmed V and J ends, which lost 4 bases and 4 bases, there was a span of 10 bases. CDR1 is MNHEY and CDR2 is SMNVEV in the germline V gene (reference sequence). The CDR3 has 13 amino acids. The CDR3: CASSSNGVETQYF. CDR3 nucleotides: TGTGCCAGCAGTTCCAACGGGGTAGAGACCCAGTACTTC.

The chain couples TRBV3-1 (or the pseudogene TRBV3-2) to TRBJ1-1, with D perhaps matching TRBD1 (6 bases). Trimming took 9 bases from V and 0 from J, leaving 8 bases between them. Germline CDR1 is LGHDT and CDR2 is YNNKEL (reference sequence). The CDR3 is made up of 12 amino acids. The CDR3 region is CASTGMNTEAFF. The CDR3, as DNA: TGTGCCAGTACAGGGATGAACACTGAAGCTTTCTTT.